This TCR beta chain appears in the sequencing data of a study of cytomegalovirus exposure and HLA in healthy donors. Concerning this clone itself: As yet, its antigen is unknown.

PCR employed 60 Vbeta and 13 Jbeta primers. The data were produced by immunoSEQ multiplex PCR, yet TCRdb's version contains in-frame clones alone and is incomplete. The sample has about 130,000 clones, approximately 80% seen once; the top ten hold 2.5%. Study-level results: Presence/absence analysis assumed near-uniform sequencing depth across donors.

The CDR3 is 12 amino acids. CDR1 is LNHDA, CDR2 SQIVND, per germline (reference sequence). Trimming shortened V by 10 bases and J by 8 bases, and 17 bases separated the two germline ends. Sequencing was done on a sample of PBMCs. The receptor was isolated from a man younger than 40 in good health and CMV-seronegative. The chain employs TRBV19 and TRBJ1-2, with D possibly matching TRBD1 (6 bases). CDR3 loop: CATTQGLLGYTF. The CDR3, as DNA: TGTGCCACCACACAGGGACTACTCGGCTACACCTTC.